This T cell receptor beta chain was retrieved from a study of regulatory T cells in long-lasting Graves disease. The study's findings and limits: The study found persistent patients shared more public clonotypes (2,741) than new patients (over 850).

Specified time point: newly diagnosed GD, antithyroid drugs for less than 3 months. Generation of the TCR library employed RNA extracted from PBMCs. Arm-PCR with iRepertoire HTBI primers amplified the CDR3 regions for these TCR beta libraries. TCRdb re-called the multiplex PCR reads through MiXCR, storing one row per CDR3 protein. Of some 330,000 distinct CDR3 sequences listed, roughly 10% were seen once; the top ten hold approximately 19%. This clonotype appeared many times. No antigen is known for it. V lost 3 bases to trimming and J lost 4 bases, with 5 bases between them. This CDR3 contains 12 residues. This sample also appeared in a second study, on T cells in Graves' hyperthyroidism and ophthalmopathy.

This clonotype originated in a woman aged 18 to 35 with Graves disease. This sequence joins TRBV12-3 or TRBV12-4 and TRBJ2-3; D is unresolved. The source was peripheral blood mononuclear cells (PBMCs), collected at new diagnosis, from a patient treated with antithyroid drugs. As DNA, the CDR3 is TGTGCCAGCAGTTTTCAGGCAGATACGCAGTATTTT. Protein: CASSFQADTQYF.